These 9 T cell receptor beta chains were all obtained from the same sample, sequenced in a study of CD8+ T cells in alopecia areata. Indicated treatment: oral pan-JAK inhibitor, 5-10 mg twice daily. Isolated RNA was reverse transcribed into cDNA used as the sequencing template. Repertoires were generated with immunoSEQ multiplex PCR, while TCRdb's copy carries only in-frame clones and drops some. Of a few hundred thousand clones listed, around 64% are singletons. Sequenced material: CD4+ T cells sorted from blood, taken between weeks 51 and 52, from a patient treated with tofacitinib. Every receptor here comes from a human donor with alopecia areata.

This clone was seen a handful of times. The CDR3 DNA reads as TGCGCCAGCAGTGCGGGACTAGCGGGGGGGCCGAAGTACTTC. Its translation is CASSAGLAGGPKYF. The chain is built from TRBV10-1 and TRBJ2-7, with 16 bases aligning to TRBD2. Per the germline V gene, CDR1 is WNHNN and CDR2 is SYGVQD (reference sequence). Trimming took 4 bases from V and 11 from J; bases not matched to a gene: 5. This CDR3 comprises 14 residues.

J is TRBJ2-5 and V is TRBV6-5; D not certain. The CDR3 length is 11 residues. Trimming cost V 6 bases and J 7 bases, with 9 bases left between them. Germline V gives CDR1 MNHEY, CDR2 SVGAGI. The CDR3 DNA reads TGTGCCAGCAGATCCCCTGGGACCCAGTACTTC. This gives the protein CASRSPGTQYF.

This clone has more than one count but fewer than ten. This chain uses TRBV12-5 with TRBJ2-1; D not resolved. The CDR3 length is 13 residues. The V and J ends lost 5 bases and 4 bases respectively, with 9 bases between them. Germline CDR1 is LGHNT and CDR2 is FRNRAP. The CDR3 nucleotides read TGTGCTAGTGGTGTTGACATTTACAATGAGCAGTTCTTC. Its protein product is CASGVDIYNEQFF.

As to this clone: Other DNA sequences in this specimen translate into the identical CDR3. DNA of the CDR3: TGCAGCGTCGGGACAGGGCCACAAGAGACCCAGTACTTC. Its translation is CSVGTGPQETQYF. This chain connects TRBV29-1 to TRBJ2-5; 9 nucleotides agree with TRBD1. Per germline, CDR1 SQVTM and CDR2 ANQGSEA. Trimming took 6 bases from V and 2 from J; bases not matched to a gene: 4. This CDR3 is 13 amino acids long.

The chain links TRBV5-4 to TRBJ1-2; D is ambiguous. V lost 5 bases to trimming and J lost 0 bases, with 8 bases between them. The CDR3 has 13 residues. In germline, CDR1 is SGHNT, CDR2 YYREEE (reference sequence). As DNA, the CDR3 is TGTGCCAGCAGAGGTACCGCTAACTATGGCTACACCTTC. Its protein product is CASRGTANYGYTF.

The chain recombines TRBV10-3 with TRBJ2-1; 10 positions agree with TRBD1. J gave up 6 bases and V 4 bases, and 3 bases lay outside the gene matches. Germline V lookup: CDR1 ENHRY, CDR2 SYGVKD. This CDR3 spans 14 amino acids. The CDR3 DNA sequence: TGTGCCATCAGTGGACAGGGGGCGAGCAATGAGCAGTTCTTC. This gives the protein CAISGQGASNEQFF.

This clone was detected a few times. The J gene is TRBJ2-2, the V gene TRBV7-9; TRBD2 agrees at 9 bases. Germline values: CDR1 SEHNR, CDR2 FQNEAQ (reference sequence). The V segment lost 5 bases and the J segment 2 bases; nucleotides outside the gene matches: 9. The CDR3 runs 17 residues. The CDR3 coding sequence is TGTGCCAGCAGCCCCTCAGCGGGGGGACGTAACACCGGGGAGCTGTTTTTT. Its protein product is CASSPSAGGRNTGELFF.

The V call is TRBV29-1, the J call TRBJ2-7; tentative D call: TRBD1 (6 bases). The CDR3 extends over 13 amino acids. Germline assignment: CDR1 SQVTM and CDR2 ANQGSEA. Trimming took 4 bases from V and 3 from J, leaving 13 bases between them. The CDR3 DNA reads as TGCAGCGTTGGGGCAGGGGCCAGCTACGAGCAGTACTTC. Encoded protein: CSVGAGASYEQYF.

The CDR3 DNA sequence: TGTGCCAGCAGCTTAGACACCGGGGAGCTGTTTTTT. Amino acid sequence: CASSLDTGELFF. V and J are TRBV7-2 and TRBJ2-2; no reliable D call. The V and J ends lost 1 base and 3 bases respectively, with 0 bases between them. From germline, CDR1 is SGHTA and CDR2 FQGNSA. The CDR3 covers 12 residues.